Presented here are 29 T cell receptor beta chains from one specimen sequenced in a study of blood T cell repertoires in COVID-19. The data were produced by immunoSEQ multiplex PCR, yet TCRdb's version contains in-frame clones alone and is incomplete. The repertoire includes 350,000 to 400,000 clones, roughly 86% of them detected once, and about 2.1% sits in the top ten. The sample taken for sequencing was PBMCs or T cells enriched from blood (not recorded which). Receptors originate from a middle-aged man in a cohort exposed to, infected with or recovered from COVID-19 (not recorded which).

The V gene is TRBV5-1, the J gene TRBJ2-4, with TRBD1 identical over 9 bases. J gave up 2 bases and V 4 bases, and 7 bases lay outside the gene matches. Germline V lookup: CDR1 SGHRS, CDR2 YFSETQ. There are 16 residues in the CDR3. CDR3 region: CASSATGGAPKNIQYF. CDR3 in DNA: TGCGCCAGCAGCGCAACAGGGGGCGCCCCCAAAAACATTCAGTACTTC.

This chain links TRBV2 with TRBJ2-1; D may be TRBD2 (6 bases). This CDR3 contains 14 residues. V dropped 6 bases and J dropped 5 bases, with 14 bases sitting between them. The germline gives CDR1 SNHLY, CDR2 FYNNEI. The CDR3 bases are TGTGCCAGCAGCCAAGAGGGACTGAACAATGAGCAGTTCTTC. Translated: CASSQEGLNNEQFF.

In nucleotides, the CDR3 is TGTGCCAGCAGCCCCGGACTAGCGGCCACCTACGAGCAGTACTTC. Translating it yields CASSPGLAATYEQYF. This chain joins TRBV6-5 and TRBJ2-7; 10 bases are a match to TRBD2. V lost 6 bases to trimming and J lost 2 bases; unmatched junction nucleotides: 7. The germline V gene encodes CDR1 MNHEY and CDR2 SVGAGI. CDR3 length: 15 amino acids.

The chain couples TRBV4-1 to TRBJ2-3; perhaps TRBD2 as D (6 bases). Trimming left V 1 base short and J 0 bases short, with 8 bases between. Germline values: CDR1 MGHRA, CDR2 YSYEKL. The CDR3 runs 15 residues. CDR3 region: CASSQVGGSTDTQYF. The CDR3 DNA reads as TGCGCCAGCAGCCAAGTGGGGGGTAGCACAGATACGCAGTATTTT.

The J gene is TRBJ1-6, the V gene TRBV7-9, with 7 bases that match TRBD1. Unmatched junction bases numbered 5, after V lost 5 bases and J lost 4 bases. Germline CDR1 SEHNR, CDR2 FQNEAQ (reference sequence). The length of the CDR3 is 15 residues. The CDR3 coding sequence is TGTGCCAGCAGCGATGGACAGGCGTATAATTCACCCCTCCACTTT. Translation gives CASSDGQAYNSPLHF.

The chain carries TRBV15 and TRBJ2-1; the D is unclear. Per germline, CDR1 LNHNV and CDR2 YYDKDF (reference sequence). The CDR3 has 14 amino acids. The V end lost 8 bases, the J end lost 0 bases, and 11 bases lay between the germline ends. DNA of the CDR3: TGTGCCACCCAGCCTGACAACTCCTACAATGAGCAGTTCTTC. Translation gives CATQPDNSYNEQFF.

This rearrangement joins TRBV7-4 to TRBJ2-2, with 10 bases fitting TRBD2. V was clipped by 1 base and J by 0 bases; unmatched bases: 11. CDR1 is SGHVT, CDR2 SQSDAQ, per germline. The CDR3 runs to 20 residues. The chain's CDR3 is CASSLVGLAGVGANTGELFF. The CDR3 region has the DNA TGTGCCAGCAGCTTAGTCGGTCTAGCGGGAGTTGGAGCGAACACCGGGGAGCTGTTTTTT.

This clone was detected only a few times. CDR3 amino acids: CASSPGSLSGNTIYF. The CDR3 region has the DNA TGTGCCAGCAGCCCCGGGTCCCTCTCTGGAAACACCATATATTTT. The J gene is TRBJ1-3, the V gene TRBV3-1 (or the pseudogene TRBV3-2); D remains unclear. Trimming pared 4 bases from V and 0 bases from J, leaving 10 bases between. The CDR3 has 15 amino acids. Germline-derived CDR1 and CDR2 are LGHDT and YNNKEL (reference sequence).

The chain carries TRBV9 and TRBJ2-3; no clear D. The CDR3 length is 13 residues. Germline CDR1 SGDLS, CDR2 YYNGEE. The V gene lost 3 bases and the J gene lost 2 bases, with 7 bases spanning the gap. The CDR3 coding sequence is TGTGCCAGCAGCGCCACTCACACAGATACGCAGTATTTT. This translates into CASSATHTDTQYF.

The CDR3 nucleotides read TGTGCCAGCAGCTTAGCTATAATGCCGGGACTAAGAAACGAGCAGTACTTC. Amino acids: CASSLAIMPGLRNEQYF. This chain connects TRBV7-2 to TRBJ2-7; 7 bases agree with TRBD2. The CDR3 is made up of 17 amino acids. From germline, CDR1 is SGHTA and CDR2 FQGNSA. With 0 bases clipped from V and 5 bases from J, the junction kept 13 bases outside the gene matches.

CDR3 loop: CASSEAQSPSGNTIYF. CDR3 in DNA: TGTGCCAGCAGTGAAGCGCAGTCGCCCTCTGGAAACACCATATATTTT. The chain uses TRBV6-1 and TRBJ1-3, with D unresolved. CDR1 is MNHNS, CDR2 SASEGT, per germline. Trimming pared 0 bases from V and 0 bases from J, leaving 9 bases between. The CDR3 loop spans 16 amino acids.

The gene calls are TRBV28 and TRBJ1-2; 9 bases are a match to TRBD1. Losses at the gene ends were 4 bases for V and 3 bases for J; bases not matched to a gene: 9. This CDR3 contains 16 residues. Germline CDR1 is MDHEN and CDR2 is SYDVKM. The CDR3 region is CASSYLDRGLDYGYTF. DNA for the CDR3: TGTGCCAGCAGTTATCTCGACAGGGGGTTGGACTATGGCTACACCTTC.

This clone came up once. DNA of the CDR3: TGTGCCAGCAGACAGACAGGGCCCTATGGCTACACCTTC. Its translation is CASRQTGPYGYTF. The V call is TRBV28, the J call TRBJ1-2; 7 bases align to TRBD1. CDR3 length: 13 residues. Germline V gives CDR1 MDHEN, CDR2 SYDVKM. The ends lost 6 bases at V and 4 bases at J; junction bases unmatched: 5.

This clone was counted once. CDR3 bases: TGTGCCAGCAGCCCAGGACTCGGCAGAGATACGCAGTATTTT. Protein: CASSPGLGRDTQYF. The chain has TRBV7-9 and TRBJ2-3, with a possible D match to TRBD2 (5 bases). The CDR3 totals 14 residues. Per germline, CDR1 SEHNR and CDR2 FQNEAQ (reference sequence). The V end lost 5 bases, the J end lost 5 bases, and 14 bases lay between the germline ends.

The CDR3 region has the DNA TGTGCCAGCAGCCTCAGTGGGGGCCCTAGCTATGGCTACACCTTC. It codes for CASSLSGGPSYGYTF. V and J are TRBV28 and TRBJ1-2; a possible D gene is TRBD1 (6 bases). This CDR3 comprises 15 residues. V gave up 6 bases and J gave up 4 bases, with 18 bases separating them. Germline V gene data show CDR1 as MDHEN and CDR2 as SYDVKM.

The V gene is TRBV28, the J gene TRBJ2-5; 7 bases are a match to TRBD2. V dropped 5 bases and J dropped 5; count of bases not matched to a gene: 14. The germline gives CDR1 MDHEN, CDR2 SYDVKM. The CDR3 is 16 residues long. In DNA, the CDR3 is TGTGCCAGCAGTGTCCTCCGGACTAGTTTCATGGAGACCCAGTACTTC. Its translation: CASSVLRTSFMETQYF.

The V call is TRBV6-4, the J call TRBJ2-3; D uncertain. The CDR3 is 13 residues long. Germline V gene data show CDR1 as MRHNA and CDR2 as SNTAGT. V lost 0 bases, J lost 5 bases, and 6 bases lay in between. The CDR3 DNA reads TGTGCCAGCAGTGACTCCCTTGTAGATACGCAGTATTTT. Its protein product is CASSDSLVDTQYF.

This clone came up a few times. The chain carries TRBV7-8 and TRBJ1-2; D is unresolved. The V end lost 5 bases, the J end lost 4 bases, and 17 bases lay between the germline ends. Germline V gene data show CDR1 as SGHVS and CDR2 as FQNEAQ. The CDR3 has 15 amino acids. The CDR3 is CASSPAGGNIYGYTF. As DNA, the CDR3 is TGTGCCAGCAGCCCCGCTGGAGGGAACATCTATGGCTACACCTTC.

The DNA of the CDR3 is TGTGCCAGCAGCTTAGAAGGGGCAGATACGCAGTATTTT. Protein sequence: CASSLEGADTQYF. The gene calls are TRBV7-9 and TRBJ2-3; D is possibly TRBD1 (5 bases). CDR3 size: 13 residues. Germline V gene sequence: CDR1 SEHNR, CDR2 FQNEAQ (reference sequence). The V and J ends lost 1 base and 4 bases respectively, with 6 bases between them.

The chain joins TRBV6-4 to TRBJ1-1; no definite D call. The ends were cut back, 2 bases at V and 1 base at J, with 5 bases in the middle. This CDR3 region has 13 residues. Germline CDR1 is MRHNA and CDR2 is SNTAGT. The CDR3 loop is CASSDGENTEAFF. Here the CDR3 DNA reads TGTGCCAGCAGTGACGGAGAGAACACTGAAGCTTTCTTT.

The rearrangement links TRBV5-4 to TRBJ2-2, with D maybe TRBD2 (6 bases). The CDR3 spans 19 residues. CDR1 is SGHNT, CDR2 YYREEE, per germline (reference sequence). V lost 0 bases, J lost 7 bases, and 25 bases lay in between. CDR3 loop: CASSLEGRGTQGLRGELFF. Here the CDR3 DNA reads TGTGCCAGCAGCTTGGAAGGTCGAGGGACTCAAGGACTACGCGGGGAGCTGTTTTTT.

J is TRBJ2-3 and V is TRBV3-1 (or the pseudogene TRBV3-2), with 7 nucleotides matching TRBD1. The CDR3 loop spans 15 amino acids. The germline V gene has CDR1 LGHDT and CDR2 YNNKEL (reference sequence). Trimming at V came to 5 bases and at J to 0 bases, leaving 5 bases not matched to a gene. CDR3 DNA sequence: TGTGCCAGCAGCAGCGGACAGGCCAGCACAGATACGCAGTATTTT. Its protein product is CASSSGQASTDTQYF.

V gene TRBV27 combines with J gene TRBJ1-1; D possibly corresponds to TRBD1 (6 bases). The CDR3 loop spans 22 amino acids. The germline gives CDR1 MNHEY, CDR2 SMNVEV (reference sequence). V was clipped by 4 bases and J by 1 base, with 34 bases between them. The CDR3 bases are TGTGCCAGCAGTTCCTTTATCCGGACCTCCCCGGGCAGGGGCAGTAGGAACACTGAAGCTTTCTTT. It encodes CASSSFIRTSPGRGSRNTEAFF.

V is TRBV2 and J is TRBJ1-4; possibly TRBD1 for D (5 bases). Per germline, CDR1 SNHLY and CDR2 FYNNEI. The V end was cut by 2 bases, the J end by 3 bases, with 7 bases between. The CDR3 covers 14 residues. In nucleotides, the CDR3 is TGTGCCAGCAGTGAACAAGGGGCTAATGAAAAACTGTTTTTT. Protein product: CASSEQGANEKLFF.

This sequence joins TRBV3-1 (or the pseudogene TRBV3-2) and TRBJ2-6; possible D gene TRBD2, 5 bases. The ends were cut back, 0 bases at V and 0 bases at J, with 12 bases in the middle. The CDR3 covers 18 residues. Germline-derived CDR1 and CDR2 are LGHDT and YNNKEL (reference sequence). The CDR3 loop reads CASSQESGLRSGANVLTF. In DNA form, the CDR3 reads TGTGCCAGCAGCCAAGAGTCCGGACTCCGCTCTGGGGCCAACGTCCTGACTTTC.

This sequence joins TRBV18 and TRBJ1-4, with 9 bases identical to TRBD1. The CDR3 consists of 17 residues. Germline lookup yields CDR1 KGHSH and CDR2 LQKENI. V lost 1 base, J lost 0 bases, and 3 bases stayed unmatched. The CDR3 DNA sequence: TGTGCCAGCTCACCACAGGACAGGGGCACAACTAATGAAAAACTGTTTTTT. It specifies CASSPQDRGTTNEKLFF.

Comment on this clone: The DNA is omitted, as the CDR3 cannot be located on it reliably, and the CDR3 follows TCRdb's listing. The rearrangement joins TRBV21-1 to TRBJ2-7; TRBD1 was called by the table and not checked on the DNA. TRBV21-1 is an annotated pseudogene. The CDR3 is 16 residues long, counting both termini. CDR3 sequence: CASPRRVGRGAHEQYF.

V and J are TRBV29-1 and TRBJ1-1; tentatively, D is TRBD1 (5 bases). CDR1 is SQVTM and CDR2 is ANQGSEA in the germline V gene. Trimming left V 7 bases short and J 11 bases short, with 14 bases between. This CDR3 has 10 residues. CDR3 amino acids: CSGGTELAFF. The CDR3 region has the DNA TGCAGCGGGGGGACTGAATTGGCTTTCTTT.

The genes are TRBV25-1 and TRBJ2-7; 7 nucleotides match TRBD2. The CDR3 loop spans 16 amino acids. Germline CDR1 reads MGHDK; CDR2 reads SYGVNS. With V trimmed by 3 bases and J by 1 base, 9 bases remained unmatched. As DNA, the CDR3 is TGTGCCAGCAGTGACCCGGCGGCGGGAGCATCCTACGAGCAGTACTTC. It is translated as CASSDPAAGASYEQYF.